This is a list of T cell receptor beta chains from one sample in a study of CD4 T cells in relation to SARS-CoV-2 and coronaviruses. Their recognized antigens are unknown. Profiling relied on immunoSEQ multiplex PCR, and the TCRdb table lists in-frame clones only, not all of them. Among some 21,000 clones, approximately 82% were seen once, and the ten largest hold 17%. The sequencing sample was made of CD4+ T cells from PBMCs, cultured in vitro. The receptors derive from a human donor in good health. Both conserved end residues are trimmed from each CDR3. Size is stated for part of the rows, as once, few or many counts, or as a class when the clone is expanded.

v_gene,j_gene,abundance,CDR3aa
TRBV5-1,TRBJ1-5,-,ASSLGGYSNQPQH
TRBV3-1/TRBV3-2,TRBJ2-1,-,ASSQDLGEGRNEQF
TRBV18,TRBJ1-2,-,ASSPGQGGYGYT
TRBV3-1/TRBV3-2,TRBJ2-7,-,ASSQGRGEQY
TRBV5-1,TRBJ2-3,-,ASSYGGDTQY
TRBV4-1,TRBJ2-7,-,ASSHYGQGGEQY
TRBV6-5,TRBJ1-2,-,ASSPLGGTYGYT
TRBV29-1,TRBJ2-7,-,SATSSYEQY
TRBV7-9,TRBJ2-2,-,ASANIRGGQNTGELF
TRBV7-9,TRBJ2-5,few,ASSLAGLQETQY
TRBV7-2,TRBJ2-2,-,ASSFFLGGTGELF